Listed below are T cell receptor beta chains from one sample, sequenced in a study of blood T cell repertoires in COVID-19. TCRdb's copy holds only in-frame clones and misses some; the assay was immunoSEQ multiplex PCR. The repertoire holds a few hundred thousand clones, with 85% to 90% as singletons. The source material was peripheral blood. These receptors all come from a middle-aged man with acute or convalescent COVID-19. The CDR3 runs from the conserved cysteine through the conserved F or W. Each record gives: clone size, D gene, V gene, J gene, CDR3 protein, CDR3 DNA. D genes are given only for firm matches. Size values are once, few and many counts, or a class for expanded clones, and some rows have none.

size: once; D: .; V: TRBV18; J: TRBJ2-1; CDR3: CASSRGGKQFF; DNA: TGTGCCAGCTCTCGAGGAGGAAAGCAGTTCTTC
size: .; D: .; V: TRBV18; J: TRBJ1-6; CDR3: CASSPRSQENSPLHF; DNA: TGTGCCAGCTCACCACGCTCACAGGAAAATTCACCCCTCCACTTT
size: .; D: .; V: TRBV7-3; J: TRBJ2-3; CDR3: CASSLYSRAGDTQYF; DNA: TGTGCCAGCAGCTTATACTCTAGGGCGGGAGATACGCAGTATTTT
size: .; D: TRBD1; V: TRBV11-2; J: TRBJ1-1; CDR3: CASSRSGGNTEAFF; DNA: TGTGCCAGCAGCCGTTCAGGGGGCAATACTGAAGCTTTCTTT
size: .; D: .; V: TRBV30; J: TRBJ1-1; CDR3: CALTEGGLNTEAFF; DNA: TGTGCCCTAACGGAGGGGGGGCTGAACACTGAAGCTTTCTTT
size: .; D: .; V: TRBV12-3/TRBV12-4; J: TRBJ1-5; CDR3: CASSSDVQPQHF; DNA: TGTGCCAGCAGCTCAGATGTGCAGCCCCAGCATTTT
size: .; D: TRBD1; V: TRBV6-5; J: TRBJ1-5; CDR3: CASSYAGGGGQPQHF; DNA: TGTGCCAGCAGTTACGCAGGGGGCGGAGGTCAGCCCCAGCATTTT
size: .; D: .; V: TRBV5-1; J: TRBJ2-2; CDR3: CASSPGQVGELFF; DNA: TGCGCCAGCAGCCCGGGACAAGTCGGGGAGCTGTTTTTT
size: few; D: TRBD2; V: TRBV27; J: TRBJ2-1; CDR3: CASVKLAGYNEQFF; DNA: TGTGCCAGCGTGAAACTAGCGGGGTACAATGAGCAGTTCTTC
size: .; D: TRBD1; V: TRBV7-2; J: TRBJ1-5; CDR3: CASSLDRGYQPQHF; DNA: TGTGCCAGCAGCTTGGACAGGGGGTATCAGCCCCAGCATTTT
size: .; D: TRBD1; V: TRBV7-2; J: TRBJ2-7; CDR3: CASTRQGNSYEQYF; DNA: TGTGCCAGCACCCGACAGGGCAACTCCTACGAGCAGTACTTC
size: once; D: .; V: TRBV6-5; J: TRBJ1-3; CDR3: CASSQAGTGNTIYF; DNA: TGTGCCAGCAGCCAAGCGGGCACTGGAAACACCATATATTTT
size: .; D: TRBD1; V: TRBV5-1; J: TRBJ2-5; CDR3: CASSAGGARETQYF; DNA: TGCGCCAGCAGCGCAGGGGGCGCCAGGGAGACCCAGTACTTC
size: once; D: .; V: TRBV15; J: TRBJ2-7; CDR3: CATSREQPGGPYEQYF; DNA: TGTGCCACCAGCAGAGAACAACCCGGGGGACCCTACGAGCAGTACTTC
size: .; D: .; V: TRBV7-8; J: TRBJ2-5; CDR3: CASSRRTLQETQYF; DNA: TGTGCCAGCAGCCGAAGGACTCTACAAGAGACCCAGTACTTC
size: .; D: .; V: TRBV7-9; J: TRBJ1-1; CDR3: CASSFGGNTEAFF; DNA: TGTGCCAGCAGCTTTGGAGGGAACACTGAAGCTTTCTTT
size: .; D: .; V: TRBV3-1/TRBV3-2; J: TRBJ2-5; CDR3: CASSPLGGAPQETQYF; DNA: TGTGCCAGCAGCCCTCTCGGCGGGGCCCCGCAAGAGACCCAGTACTTC
size: .; D: TRBD1; V: TRBV27; J: TRBJ1-2; CDR3: CASSLGTGGSYGYTF; DNA: TGTGCCAGCAGTTTGGGGACAGGGGGCAGCTATGGCTACACCTTC
size: .; D: .; V: TRBV5-1; J: TRBJ2-1; CDR3: CASSLPSGLASDEQFF; DNA: TGCGCCAGCAGCCTCCCCAGTGGGCTAGCCTCCGATGAGCAGTTCTTC
size: .; D: .; V: TRBV7-6; J: TRBJ1-1; CDR3: CASSLSQGKGNTEAFF; DNA: TGTGCCAGCAGCTTAAGTCAGGGAAAGGGAAACACTGAAGCTTTCTTT
size: few; D: .; V: TRBV2; J: TRBJ1-5; CDR3: CASMDRYSNQPQHF; DNA: TGTGCCAGCATGGACAGATATAGCAATCAGCCCCAGCATTTT
size: .; D: TRBD1; V: TRBV5-4; J: TRBJ2-1; CDR3: CASSPGQLSYNEQFF; DNA: TGTGCCAGCAGCCCGGGACAGCTCTCCTACAATGAGCAGTTCTTC
size: .; D: .; V: TRBV15; J: TRBJ1-2; CDR3: CATSRGGTGVVGYTF; DNA: TGTGCCACCAGCAGAGGAGGGACGGGGGTCGTTGGCTACACCTTC
size: .; D: .; V: TRBV5-1; J: TRBJ1-1; CDR3: CASSSQGDNTEAFF; DNA: TGCGCCAGCAGCTCACAGGGTGACAACACTGAAGCTTTCTTT
size: many; D: TRBD1; V: TRBV7-2; J: TRBJ1-1; CDR3: CASSSQGVKVNTEAFF; DNA: TGTGCCAGCAGCTCACAGGGGGTGAAGGTGAACACTGAAGCTTTCTTT
size: .; D: .; V: TRBV19; J: TRBJ2-3; CDR3: CASSMRGLGDTQYF; DNA: TGTGCCAGTAGTATGCGAGGGCTAGGTGATACGCAGTATTTT
size: .; D: .; V: TRBV7-9; J: TRBJ2-5; CDR3: CASSSYTQGEETQYF; DNA: TGTGCCAGCAGCTCCTACACACAAGGGGAAGAGACCCAGTACTTC
size: .; D: .; V: TRBV5-6; J: TRBJ1-1; CDR3: CASSPGLLNTEAFF; DNA: TGTGCCAGCAGCCCGGGACTGTTGAACACTGAAGCTTTCTTT
size: .; D: TRBD1; V: TRBV18; J: TRBJ1-2; CDR3: CATSPPRTGGFGYTF; DNA: TGTGCCACTTCACCTCCGCGGACAGGGGGGTTTGGCTACACCTTC
size: .; D: TRBD2; V: TRBV2; J: TRBJ2-3; CDR3: CASSPGGTQYF; DNA: TGTGCCAGCAGTCCGGGGGGTACGCAGTATTTT
size: .; D: .; V: TRBV6-5; J: TRBJ1-3; CDR3: CASSSRGNTIYF; DNA: TGTGCCAGCAGTTCCAGGGGCAACACCATATATTTT
size: .; D: .; V: TRBV6-2/TRBV6-3; J: TRBJ1-1; CDR3: CASSLGDTEAFF; DNA: TGTGCCAGCAGTTTAGGAGACACTGAAGCTTTCTTT
size: .; D: .; V: TRBV7-9; J: TRBJ2-7; CDR3: CASGGSTYEQYF; DNA: TGTGCCAGCGGGGGGTCAACCTACGAGCAGTACTTC
size: .; D: TRBD1; V: TRBV28; J: TRBJ1-6; CDR3: CASTKRDRGTSPLHF; DNA: TGTGCCAGCACCAAGAGGGACAGGGGTACTTCACCCCTCCACTTT
size: .; D: TRBD1; V: TRBV6-6; J: TRBJ1-5; CDR3: CASSPTPTGASNQPQHF; DNA: TGTGCCAGCAGTCCTACCCCAACAGGGGCCAGCAATCAGCCCCAGCATTTT
size: .; D: TRBD1; V: TRBV5-1; J: TRBJ1-6; CDR3: CASSLQQGNSPLHF; DNA: TGCGCCAGCAGCTTACAACAGGGGAATTCACCCCTCCACTTT
size: .; D: TRBD1; V: TRBV14; J: TRBJ1-1; CDR3: CASSQVRGQAEAFF; DNA: TGTGCCAGCAGCCAAGTGAGGGGGCAGGCTGAAGCTTTCTTT
size: .; D: TRBD1; V: TRBV6-5; J: TRBJ1-2; CDR3: CASRRTGARNYGYTF; DNA: TGTGCCAGCAGGAGGACAGGGGCCCGAAACTATGGCTACACCTTC
size: .; D: TRBD2; V: TRBV4-1; J: TRBJ2-1; CDR3: CASSYRGGSYNEQFF; DNA: TGCGCCAGCAGCTACCGGGGGGGCTCCTACAATGAGCAGTTCTTC
size: .; D: TRBD2; V: TRBV18; J: TRBJ2-1; CDR3: CASSPLRLAGGTIYNEQFF; DNA: TGTGCCAGCTCACCCCTGCGACTAGCGGGGGGCACGATCTACAATGAGCAGTTCTTC
size: .; D: TRBD1; V: TRBV30; J: TRBJ2-2; CDR3: CAWDRVEAGELFF; DNA: TGTGCCTGGGACAGGGTCGAAGCCGGGGAGCTGTTTTTT
size: .; D: .; V: TRBV13; J: TRBJ1-1; CDR3: CASSSSGGGTEAFF; DNA: TGTGCCAGCAGCTCGTCTGGGGGGGGTACTGAAGCTTTCTTT
size: .; D: .; V: TRBV28; J: TRBJ2-3; CDR3: CASTGGGRTDTQYF; DNA: TGTGCCAGCACAGGCGGGGGCCGCACAGATACGCAGTATTTT
size: few; D: .; V: TRBV11-2; J: TRBJ1-1; CDR3: CASSWGRGTEAFF; DNA: TGTGCCAGCAGCTGGGGCCGGGGGACTGAAGCTTTCTTT
size: .; D: .; V: TRBV7-9; J: TRBJ2-2; CDR3: CASSSAVGGNTGELFF; DNA: TGTGCCAGCAGCTCCGCGGTGGGAGGGAACACCGGGGAGCTGTTTTTT
size: .; D: .; V: TRBV24-1; J: TRBJ1-1; CDR3: CATSDPGEGINTEAFF; DNA: TGTGCCACCAGTGACCCCGGGGAGGGTATCAACACTGAAGCTTTCTTT
size: .; D: .; V: TRBV12-3/TRBV12-4; J: TRBJ1-1; CDR3: CASGGARAFF; DNA: TGTGCCAGCGGGGGCGCTAGGGCTTTCTTT
size: .; D: .; V: TRBV9; J: TRBJ1-1; CDR3: CASSVGYVNTEAFF; DNA: TGTGCCAGCAGCGTAGGTTATGTGAACACTGAAGCTTTCTTT
size: .; D: TRBD1; V: TRBV2; J: TRBJ1-2; CDR3: CARGFQGANYGYTF; DNA: TGTGCCAGGGGCTTTCAGGGGGCGAACTATGGCTACACCTTC
size: .; D: TRBD1; V: TRBV6-5; J: TRBJ2-1; CDR3: CASSYDRGGGNEQFF; DNA: TGTGCCAGCAGTTACGACAGGGGAGGAGGCAATGAGCAGTTCTTC
size: .; D: TRBD1; V: TRBV14; J: TRBJ2-7; CDR3: CASSSSSGTVFSEQYF; DNA: TGTGCCAGCAGTTCGTCCTCCGGGACAGTCTTTTCCGAGCAGTACTTC
size: .; D: .; V: TRBV7-9; J: TRBJ2-7; CDR3: CASSFQTGREQYF; DNA: TGTGCCAGCAGCTTCCAGACAGGGAGGGAGCAGTACTTC
size: .; D: .; V: TRBV7-9; J: TRBJ2-6; CDR3: CASSVDILNSGANVLTF; DNA: TGTGCCAGCAGCGTAGACATACTAAACTCTGGGGCCAACGTCCTGACTTTC
size: .; D: .; V: TRBV11-2; J: TRBJ1-4; CDR3: CASSLRARSLEKLFF; DNA: TGTGCCAGCAGCCTCCGCGCCCGGAGTCTAGAAAAACTGTTTTTT
size: .; D: .; V: TRBV30; J: TRBJ1-5; CDR3: CAWSHRSDQPQHF; DNA: TGTGCCTGGAGTCACAGGAGTGATCAGCCCCAGCATTTT
size: .; D: TRBD2; V: TRBV7-6; J: TRBJ2-7; CDR3: CASSRTGTSGGVEQYF; DNA: TGTGCCAGCAGCCGAACCGGGACTAGCGGGGGTGTCGAGCAGTACTTC
size: .; D: TRBD1; V: TRBV19; J: TRBJ1-2; CDR3: CASNRRADRAYGYTF; DNA: TGTGCCAGTAACAGACGGGCCGACAGGGCGTATGGCTACACCTTC